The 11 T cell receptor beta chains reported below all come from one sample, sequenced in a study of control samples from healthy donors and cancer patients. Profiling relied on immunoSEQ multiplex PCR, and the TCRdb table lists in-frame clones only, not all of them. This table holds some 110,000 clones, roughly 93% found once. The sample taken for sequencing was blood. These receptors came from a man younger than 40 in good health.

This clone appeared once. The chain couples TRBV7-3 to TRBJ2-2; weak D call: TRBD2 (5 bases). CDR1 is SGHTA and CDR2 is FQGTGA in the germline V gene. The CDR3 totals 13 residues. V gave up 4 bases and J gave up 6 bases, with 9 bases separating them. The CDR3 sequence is CASSWTVPGELFF. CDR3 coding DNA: TGTGCCAGCAGCTGGACTGTGCCCGGGGAGCTGTTTTTT.

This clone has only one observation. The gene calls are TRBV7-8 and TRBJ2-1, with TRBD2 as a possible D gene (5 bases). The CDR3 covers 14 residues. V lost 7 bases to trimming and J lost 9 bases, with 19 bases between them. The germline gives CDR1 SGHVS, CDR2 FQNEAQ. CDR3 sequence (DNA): TGTGCCAGCATCCCCGGGGTCTTCCTCTCTGAGCAGTTCTTC. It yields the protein CASIPGVFLSEQFF.

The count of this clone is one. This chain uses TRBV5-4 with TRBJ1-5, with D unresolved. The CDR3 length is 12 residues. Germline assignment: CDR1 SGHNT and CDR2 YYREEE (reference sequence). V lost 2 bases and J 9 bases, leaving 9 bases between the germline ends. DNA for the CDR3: TGTGCCAGCAGCTTCCCTCTGGGGCCCCAGCATTTT. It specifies CASSFPLGPQHF.

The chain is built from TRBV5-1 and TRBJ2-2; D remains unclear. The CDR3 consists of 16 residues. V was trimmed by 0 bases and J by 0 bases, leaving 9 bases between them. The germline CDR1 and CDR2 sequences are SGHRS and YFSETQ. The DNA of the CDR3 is TGCGCCAGCAGCTTGGTAGTGACATCGAACACCGGGGAGCTGTTTTTT. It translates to CASSLVVTSNTGELFF.

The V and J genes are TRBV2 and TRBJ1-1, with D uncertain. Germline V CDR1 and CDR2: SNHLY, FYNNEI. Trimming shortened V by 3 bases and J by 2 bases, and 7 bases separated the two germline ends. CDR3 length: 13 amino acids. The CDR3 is CASSEGSNTEAFF. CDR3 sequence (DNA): TGTGCCAGCAGTGAGGGCAGTAACACTGAAGCTTTCTTT.

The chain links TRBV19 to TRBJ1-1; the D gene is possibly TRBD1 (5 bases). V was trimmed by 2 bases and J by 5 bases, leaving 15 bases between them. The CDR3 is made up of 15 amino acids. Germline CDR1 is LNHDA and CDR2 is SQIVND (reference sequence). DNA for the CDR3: TGTGCCAGTAGTATATGGGGGTTTCGTTTAACTGAAGCTTTCTTT. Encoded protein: CASSIWGFRLTEAFF.

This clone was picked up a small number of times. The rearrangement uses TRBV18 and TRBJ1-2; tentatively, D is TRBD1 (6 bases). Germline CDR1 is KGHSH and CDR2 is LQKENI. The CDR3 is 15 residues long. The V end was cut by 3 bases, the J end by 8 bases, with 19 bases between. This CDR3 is CASSPQQGASGGYTF. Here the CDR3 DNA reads TGTGCCAGCTCACCGCAACAGGGAGCCTCAGGCGGCTACACCTTC.

The CDR3 loop reads CASSQEGPVFTLHF. Written as DNA, the CDR3 is TGCGCCAGCAGCCAAGAAGGCCCTGTTTTCACCCTCCACTTT. The chain employs TRBV4-1 and TRBJ1-6; D not certain. V gave up 0 bases and J gave up 14 bases, with 14 bases separating them. Germline-derived CDR1 and CDR2 are MGHRA and YSYEKL. The CDR3 extends over 14 amino acids.

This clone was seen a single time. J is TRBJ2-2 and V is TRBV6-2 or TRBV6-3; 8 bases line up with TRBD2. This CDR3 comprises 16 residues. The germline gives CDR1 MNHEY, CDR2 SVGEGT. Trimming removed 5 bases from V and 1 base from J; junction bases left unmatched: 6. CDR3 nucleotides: TGTGCCAGCAGTGCACCGGGACTAGAGAACACCGGGGAGCTGTTTTTT. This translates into CASSAPGLENTGELFF.

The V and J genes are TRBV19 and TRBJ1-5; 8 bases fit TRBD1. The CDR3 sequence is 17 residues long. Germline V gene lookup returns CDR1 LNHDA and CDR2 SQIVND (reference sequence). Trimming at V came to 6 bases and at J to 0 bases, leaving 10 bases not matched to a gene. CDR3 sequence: CASSTRRGTGSNQPQHF. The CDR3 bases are TGTGCCAGTAGCACACGGCGGGGGACAGGTAGCAATCAGCCCCAGCATTTT.

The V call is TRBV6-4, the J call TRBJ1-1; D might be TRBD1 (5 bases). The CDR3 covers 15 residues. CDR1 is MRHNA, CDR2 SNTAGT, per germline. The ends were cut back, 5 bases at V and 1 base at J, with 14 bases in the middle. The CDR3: CASSLHQGPNTEAFF. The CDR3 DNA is TGTGCCAGCAGTCTTCATCAGGGACCGAACACTGAAGCTTTCTTT.